The 15 T cell receptor beta chains reported below all come from one sample, sequenced in a study of blood T cell repertoires in COVID-19. Generated by immunoSEQ multiplex PCR, the TCRdb table keeps only in-frame clones and is missing some. There are under 130,000 clones in the sample; about 75% occur only once, and approximately 19% lies in the top ten. Sequenced sample: peripheral blood. Source of these receptors: a woman in her 70s with acute or convalescent COVID-19.

V gene TRBV30 combines with J gene TRBJ1-3; 8 positions match TRBD1. V lost 3 bases, J lost 2 bases, and 6 bases stayed unmatched. Germline assignment: CDR1 GTSNPN and CDR2 SVGIG (reference sequence). This CDR3 has 15 amino acids. The CDR3 spells CAWRLTGGAGNTIYF. The CDR3, as DNA: TGTGCCTGGAGGCTAACAGGGGGAGCTGGAAACACCATATATTTT.

The rearrangement links TRBV27 to TRBJ2-7; TRBD1 matches at 8 bases. V shed 5 bases and J 2 bases; nucleotides not matched to a gene: 2. This CDR3 has 13 residues. Germline assignment: CDR1 MNHEY and CDR2 SMNVEV (reference sequence). The CDR3 region is CASSTTGAYEQYF. DNA of the CDR3: TGTGCCAGCAGTACGACAGGGGCCTACGAGCAGTACTTC.

The chain carries TRBV29-1 and TRBJ1-2, with D perhaps TRBD1 (5 bases). CDR1 is SQVTM, CDR2 ANQGSEA, per germline. Trimming removed 8 bases from V and 6 bases from J, with 22 bases in between. The CDR3 extends over 14 amino acids. Written as DNA, the CDR3 is TGCAGCCTTCTCCGGGATCAAGGGACTCATGGCTACACCTTC. It encodes CSLLRDQGTHGYTF.

This clone was counted a single time. The rearrangement joins TRBV6-1 to TRBJ1-5; 8 bases match TRBD1. The V and J ends lost 0 bases and 5 bases, in that order; junction bases with no gene match: 6. Per the germline V gene, CDR1 is MNHNS and CDR2 is SASEGT. The CDR3 consists of 16 residues. As DNA, the CDR3 is TGTGCCAGCAGTGAAGCGATCGGACAGGGTTATCAGCCCCAGCATTTT. Translated, it gives CASSEAIGQGYQPQHF.

This clone was seen once. This chain joins TRBV29-1 and TRBJ2-1; D is possibly TRBD2 (6 bases). The CDR3 runs 11 residues. Germline-derived CDR1 and CDR2 are SQVTM and ANQGSEA. Here the CDR3 reads CSTTPGDEQFF. CDR3 nucleotides: TGCAGTACTACCCCGGGGGATGAGCAGTTCTTC.

This clone appeared a single time. The V gene is TRBV24-1, the J gene TRBJ2-1, with TRBD2 identical over 8 bases. CDR1 is KGHDR and CDR2 is SFDVKD in the germline V gene. This CDR3 has 14 amino acids. J was trimmed by 7 bases and V by 6 bases; bases with no gene match: 7. This CDR3 reads CATSFGGAANEQFF. The DNA of the CDR3 is TGTGCCACCAGTTTCGGGGGGGCCGCAAATGAGCAGTTCTTC.

J is TRBJ1-5 and V is TRBV19; D is possibly TRBD1 (6 bases). V was shortened by 9 bases and J by 4 bases, with 10 bases between the two germline ends. The V gene's germline CDR1 is LNHDA and CDR2 SQIVND (reference sequence). This CDR3 region has 12 residues. The chain's CDR3 is CASRGQNQPQHF. The CDR3 bases are TGTGCCAGCCGCGGACAGAATCAGCCCCAGCATTTT. The variable domain in full, completed from reference TRBV19 and TRBJ1-5, reads DGGITQSPKYLFRKEGQNVTLSCEQNLNHDAMYWYRQDPGQGLRLIYYSQIVNDFQKGDIAEGYSVSREKKESFPLTVTSAQKNPTAFYLCASRGQNQPQHFGDGTRLSIL.

V is TRBV6-5 and J is TRBJ1-1; D is ambiguous. Germline V gene sequence: CDR1 MNHEY, CDR2 SVGAGI. The CDR3 consists of 12 residues. Trimming left V 7 bases short and J 6 bases short, with 12 bases between. The CDR3 DNA follows: TGTGCCAGCACCACGGGTAGGTCTGAAGCTTTCTTT. Its protein product is CASTTGRSEAFF.

The rearrangement links TRBV15 to TRBJ1-2; TRBD1 agrees at 7 bases. Germline CDR1 and CDR2: LNHNV and YYDKDF (reference sequence). V gave up 5 bases and J gave up 6 bases; unmatched junction bases: 15. The CDR3 is 16 residues long. The CDR3 bases are TGTGCCACCAGCTCGCGACAGGGAGAGGCCTGGGATGGCTACACCTTC. This sequence encodes CATSSRQGEAWDGYTF. Complete variable domain (other parts from reference TRBV15 and TRBJ1-2): DAMVIQNPRYQVTQFGKPVTLSCSQTLNHNVMYWYQQKSSQAPKLLFHYYDKDFNNEADTPDNFQSRRPNTSFCFLDIRSPGLGDTAMYLCATSSRQGEAWDGYTFGSGTRLTVV.

In its sample, this clone was seen a few times. This sequence joins TRBV3-1 (or the pseudogene TRBV3-2) and TRBJ1-3; D not certain. Germline CDR1 and CDR2: LGHDT and YNNKEL (reference sequence). The CDR3 sequence is 15 residues long. The V gene lost 1 base and the J gene lost 4 bases, with 11 bases spanning the gap. CDR3 sequence: CASSQGPRFGNTIYF. The CDR3 DNA is TGTGCCAGCAGCCAAGGACCGCGGTTCGGAAACACCATATATTTT.

This clone was counted once. V is TRBV15 and J is TRBJ1-2; TRBD1 is a possible D gene (5 bases). Germline loops: CDR1 LNHNV, CDR2 YYDKDF (reference sequence). Trimming removed 10 bases from V and 7 bases from J, with 10 bases in between. There are 10 residues in the CDR3. The CDR3 is CANRQIGYTF. CDR3 coding DNA: TGTGCCAATCGACAGATTGGCTACACCTTC.

J is TRBJ2-1 and V is TRBV14, with TRBD1 identical over 7 bases. This CDR3 has 14 amino acids. J was trimmed by 2 bases and V by 4 bases; bases with no gene match: 2. CDR1 is SGHDN, CDR2 FVKESK, per germline. The CDR3 sequence: CASSPQGAYNEQFF. DNA for the CDR3: TGTGCCAGCAGCCCCCAGGGGGCCTACAATGAGCAGTTCTTC.

V and J are TRBV6-6 and TRBJ1-3; D might be TRBD1 (6 bases). The ends were cut back, 5 bases at V and 2 bases at J, with 10 bases in the middle. Looked up from germline, CDR1 is MNHNY and CDR2 is SVGAGI (reference sequence). The CDR3 spans 14 residues. The CDR3 protein is CASSLQGAGNTIYF. DNA for the CDR3: TGTGCCAGCAGTCTACAGGGTGCTGGAAACACCATATATTTT.

This clone was observed a single time. The genes are TRBV2 and TRBJ2-2; D is uncertain. Trimming pared 5 bases from V and 2 bases from J, leaving 3 bases between. Per germline, CDR1 SNHLY and CDR2 FYNNEI. CDR3 length equals 12 residues. The CDR3, as DNA: TGTGCCAGCAGTTCTAACACCGGGGAGCTGTTTTTT. This codes for CASSSNTGELFF.

This clone has just a few counts. This chain uses TRBV5-1 with TRBJ2-1; D might be TRBD1 (7 bases). Germline values: CDR1 SGHRS, CDR2 YFSETQ. Deletions cut 2 bases from V and 7 bases from J, with 10 bases between. The CDR3 loop spans 13 amino acids. CDR3 sequence: CASSFQGGNEQFF. DNA of the CDR3: TGCGCCAGCAGCTTCCAGGGGGGAAATGAGCAGTTCTTC.